The source of this T cell receptor beta chain is a study of T-cell memory formation after mild COVID-19. For the study at large: TCR clusters were largely donor specific. Study results and limitations: The CD4+ clones that contracted clustered mainly within CM and EM, and the CD8+ clones concentrated in EMRA. Contracting clones from day 15 to 85 showed balanced CD4/CD8; later expanders favored CD4+.

A few counts support this clonotype. The antigen remains undetermined. The germline gives CDR1 MGHRA, CDR2 YSYEKL. With 4 bases removed from V and 3 bases from J, the gap between germline ends came to 13 bases. CDR3 length equals 14 residues. cDNA libraries for TCR alpha and TCR beta, carrying sample barcodes and UMIs, came from 5'RACE with constant-segment primers. Via MiXCR, TCRdb re-called the 5' RACE reads, giving one row per CDR3 protein. Of 200,000 or so distinct CDR3 sequences in the sample, approximately 20% were seen once. This chain connects TRBV4-1 to TRBJ2-7; D possibly uses TRBD1 or TRBD2 (5 bases each). The receptor was isolated from an adult woman who had mild COVID-19 (a few samples of this study predate the infection). Cell type and time point are not known. Material: PBMCs or a T cell subset sorted from them (not recorded which). The CDR3 bases are TGCGCCAGCAGCCTGGGGGTCGGAGACTACGAGCAGTACTTC. It translates to CASSLGVGDYEQYF.